This TCR beta chain was documented in a study of cytomegalovirus exposure and HLA in healthy donors. A word on this clone: Its antigen is currently unknown.

The CDR3 loop spans 16 amino acids. With 4 bases removed from V and 1 base from J, the gap between germline ends came to 15 bases. Study results and caveats: Researchers left out some V segments, among them TRBV6-2 and TRBV6-3, as indistinguishable.

Primers: 60 Vbeta forward and 13 Jbeta reverse. Measured with immunoSEQ multiplex PCR; TCRdb has only the in-frame clones, and not every one. Of some 90,000 clones in the sample, 76% were seen once. The sequencing sample was made of PBMCs. The TCR sequence derives from a man aged 40-50 years in good health and CMV-seronegative. This rearrangement joins TRBV5-3 to TRBJ2-1; possibly TRBD2 for D (6 bases). TRBV5-3 falls under the ORF class, with uncertain function. CDR3 loop: CARSLTGGPSYNEQFF. In nucleotides, the CDR3 is TGTGCCAGAAGCCTCACCGGGGGTCCATCCTACAATGAGCAGTTCTTC.